Below, one T cell receptor (beta chain) is given with its context. No antigen is known for it. The TCRbeta library was prepared with unique molecular identifiers. MiXCR was run by TCRdb on the PCR reads, yielding one entry per CDR3 protein. In the table there are over 80,000 distinct CDR3 sequences, about 25% of which are singletons. The sample is drawn from a study of T-cell reconstitution after alpha-beta-depleted transplantation in children. The study, taken as a whole, reports: It was surviving recipient T cells and thymic progenitors that gave some patients high TCRbeta diversity at day 60.

This CDR3 spans 15 amino acids. Germline loops: CDR1 SGHTA, CDR2 FQGNSA. V lost 1 base and J 2 bases, leaving 10 bases between the germline ends. The V and J genes are TRBV7-2 and TRBJ2-3; D perhaps matches TRBD2 (6 bases). The specimen comprised PBMCs, sampled before TCRalphabeta/CD19-depleted stem cell transplant. This TCR derives from a boy between 2 and 10 years old with acute lymphoblastic leukemia, due to receive a stem cell transplant. The CDR3 here is CASSLDGGSTDTQYF. CDR3 nucleotides: TGTGCCAGCAGCTTAGACGGGGGTTCCACAGATACGCAGTATTTT.